The 29 T cell receptor beta chains listed next were all sequenced from one sample in a study of T cell repertoires in cytomegalovirus infection. MiXCR was run by TCRdb on the reads, yielding one entry per CDR3 protein. The data hold about 490,000 distinct CDR3 sequences, with about 10% observed a single time. The sample was PBMCs. The receptors come from a human donor in good health (CMV status not recorded). Some clones in this sample may be carry-over from other donors' samples.

The J gene is TRBJ1-1, the V gene TRBV30; D not resolved. The V gene lost 5 bases and the J gene lost 4 bases, with 11 bases spanning the gap. The CDR3 consists of 12 residues. Germline assignment: CDR1 GTSNPN and CDR2 SVGIG (reference sequence). CDR3 coding DNA: TGTGCCTGGGGACGGAGGATCACTGAAGCTTTCTTT. Its protein is CAWGRRITEAFF. The full variable domain, rest sourced from reference TRBV30 and TRBJ1-1, is SQTIHQWPATLVQPVGSPLSLECTVEGTSNPNLYWYRQAAGRGLQLLFYSVGIGQISSEVPQNLSASRPQDRQFILSSKKLLLSDSGFYLCAWGRRITEAFFGQGTRLTVV.

At least ten counts were recorded for this clonotype. This chain links TRBV7-6 with TRBJ2-7; D remains unclear. The CDR3 extends over 11 amino acids. V lost 4 bases to trimming and J lost 6 bases, with 7 bases between them. The V gene's germline CDR1 is SGHVS and CDR2 FNYEAQ. This CDR3 is CASSSVGEQYF. The CDR3 nucleotides read TGTGCCAGCAGCTCCGTAGGCGAGCAGTACTTC. Full variable domain (rest looked up from reference TRBV7-6 and TRBJ2-7): GAGVSQSPRYKVTKRGQDVALRCDPISGHVSLYWYRQALGQGPEFLTYFNYEAQQDKSGLPNDRFSAERPEGSISTLTIQRTEQRDSAMYRCASSSVGEQYFGPGTRLTVT.

This clonotype was counted at least ten times. The V gene is TRBV7-9, the J gene TRBJ2-1; D possibly corresponds to TRBD1 (6 bases). CDR3 length equals 12 residues. Germline V lookup: CDR1 SEHNR, CDR2 FQNEAQ (reference sequence). V dropped 1 base and J dropped 16 bases, with 14 bases sitting between them. The CDR3 sequence: CASSLGDTRAFF. The CDR3 DNA follows: TGTGCCAGCAGCTTAGGGGACACAAGGGCATTCTTC.

This chain links TRBV9 with TRBJ2-5; TRBD2 agrees at 11 bases. CDR1 and CDR2 from the germline V gene are SGDLS and YYNGEE. The CDR3 runs to 16 residues. With V trimmed by 0 bases and J by 5 bases, 6 bases remained unmatched. The CDR3 loop reads CASSVDSGRALETQYF. CDR3 DNA: TGTGCCAGCAGCGTAGATAGCGGGAGGGCCCTGGAGACCCAGTACTTC. Full variable domain (rest looked up from reference TRBV9 and TRBJ2-5): DSGVTQTPKHLITATGQRVTLRCSPRSGDLSVYWYQQSLDQGLQFLIQYYNGEERAKGNILERFSAQQFPDLHSELNLSSLELGDSALYFCASSVDSGRALETQYFGPGTRLLVL.

This clonotype was detected ten times or more. J is TRBJ2-7 and V is TRBV12-3 or TRBV12-4; 9 bases agree with TRBD1. CDR3 length equals 12 residues. The V and J ends lost 1 base and 10 bases, in that order; junction bases with no gene match: 2. The CDR3 DNA reads TGTGCCAGCAGTTTAGACACAGGGGGCCAGTACTTC. Translated: CASSLDTGGQYF.

This clonotype was counted between two and nine times. The rearrangement joins TRBV2 to TRBJ2-5, with 9 bases lining up with TRBD1. This CDR3 has 15 amino acids. The trim removed 7 bases at V and 2 bases at J, leaving 8 bases unmatched. CDR1 and CDR2 from the germline V gene are SNHLY and FYNNEI. CDR3 DNA: TGTGCCAGCAAACCTTACAGGGGGCGGCAAGAGACCCAGTACTTC. Translating it yields CASKPYRGRQETQYF.

The table lists this clonotype with many counts. The gene calls are TRBV12-3 or TRBV12-4 and TRBJ1-1; tentatively, D is TRBD1 (5 bases). V gave up 7 bases and J gave up 1 base, with 13 bases separating them. The CDR3 is 14 residues long. The chain's CDR3 is CASNGVQGNTEAFF. CDR3 bases: TGTGCCAGCAATGGGGTTCAGGGGAACACTGAAGCTTTCTTT.

This clonotype was observed at least ten times. The chain carries TRBV7-8 and TRBJ2-7; TRBD2 agrees at 10 bases. The CDR3 consists of 18 residues. The ends lost 0 bases at V and 0 bases at J; junction bases unmatched: 8. Germline-derived CDR1 and CDR2 are SGHVS and FQNEAQ. The chain's CDR3 is CASSLARGTSGNSYEQYF. In DNA, the CDR3 is TGTGCCAGCAGCTTAGCGAGGGGAACTAGCGGGAACTCCTACGAGCAGTACTTC.

This clonotype was seen at least ten times. The chain has TRBV9 and TRBJ1-1, with D perhaps matching TRBD1 (6 bases). CDR3 length equals 13 residues. The germline V gene has CDR1 SGDLS and CDR2 YYNGEE. The V end was cut by 4 bases, the J end by 3 bases, with 10 bases between. In DNA, the CDR3 is TGTGCCAGCAGCCCGGACAGTCACACTGAAGCTTTCTTT. Amino acid sequence: CASSPDSHTEAFF.

This clonotype showed up many times. The rearrangement uses TRBV12-3 or TRBV12-4 and TRBJ2-2; TRBD1 is a possible D gene (6 bases). This CDR3 has 13 residues. Trimming pared 6 bases from V and 8 bases from J, leaving 13 bases between. CDR3 protein: CASSLQGMGELFF. DNA of the CDR3: TGTGCCAGCAGCCTTCAGGGGATGGGGGAGCTGTTTTTT.

The chain employs TRBV24-1 and TRBJ2-7; no clear D. CDR3 length: 11 amino acids. Per the germline V gene, CDR1 is KGHDR and CDR2 is SFDVKD. With 5 bases removed from V and 3 bases from J, the gap between germline ends came to 4 bases. The CDR3 reads CATSAGYEQYF. The DNA of the CDR3 is TGTGCCACCAGTGCAGGCTACGAGCAGTACTTC.

The genes are TRBV29-1 and TRBJ2-1; 8 nucleotides align to TRBD2. V shed 0 bases, J shed 4 bases, and the junction held 5 bases outside the gene matches. CDR1 and CDR2 from the germline V gene are SQVTM and ANQGSEA. This CDR3 has 15 residues. This chain's CDR3 is CSVEESGRVYNEQFF. The CDR3 DNA reads as TGCAGCGTTGAAGAGAGCGGGAGAGTTTACAATGAGCAGTTCTTC.

This clonotype was counted many times. The chain uses TRBV11-2 and TRBJ2-3, with 10 bases fitting TRBD1. With V trimmed by 5 bases and J by 5 bases, 7 bases remained unmatched. In germline, CDR1 is SGHAT, CDR2 FQNNGV. The CDR3 contains 15 residues. CDR3 loop: CASSRPGQGEDTQYF. The CDR3 bases are TGTGCCAGCAGCCGGCCCGGACAGGGGGAAGATACGCAGTATTTT. Full variable domain (outside the CDR3, taken from reference TRBV11-2 and TRBJ2-3): EAGVAQSPRYKIIEKRQSVAFWCNPISGHATLYWYQQILGQGPKLLIQFQNNGVVDDSQLPKDRFSAERLKGVDSTLKIQPAKLEDSAVYLCASSRPGQGEDTQYFGPGTRLTVL.

The chain has TRBV18 and TRBJ1-1; D is unclear. The CDR3 is 11 amino acids. Between the trimmed V and J ends, which lost 6 bases and 7 bases, there was a span of 9 bases. Germline V CDR1 and CDR2: KGHSH, LQKENI. DNA of the CDR3: TGTGCCAGCTCTCGAAGGGTTGAAGCTTTCTTT. This sequence encodes CASSRRVEAFF.

J is TRBJ1-1 and V is TRBV5-6; D gene ambiguous. Trimming removed 2 bases from V and 8 bases from J, with 16 bases in between. The CDR3 extends over 14 amino acids. The germline V gene has CDR1 SGHDT and CDR2 YYEEEE. The CDR3 sequence is CASSFNRVTAEAFF. The CDR3 bases are TGTGCCAGCAGCTTTAACCGGGTCACAGCAGAAGCTTTCTTT.

A few counts support this clonotype. The chain uses TRBV4-2 and TRBJ2-7; D ambiguous. This CDR3 is 13 amino acids long. Germline V lookup: CDR1 LGHNA, CDR2 YNFKEQ. V was cut by 0 bases and J by 3 bases, with 6 bases left in between. The CDR3 region is CASSQELLYEQYF. The CDR3 coding sequence is TGTGCCAGCAGCCAAGAACTCCTCTACGAGCAGTACTTC.

This clonotype was detected many times. The rearrangement joins TRBV6-1 to TRBJ1-5; 9 bases are shared with TRBD1. Germline-derived CDR1 and CDR2 are MNHNS and SASEGT. The CDR3 loop spans 14 amino acids. V lost 4 bases to trimming and J lost 5 bases; unmatched junction nucleotides: 3. CDR3 coding DNA: TGTGCCAGCAGTGGGACAGGGGCGGATCAGCCCCAGCATTTT. Translating gives CASSGTGADQPQHF.

This chain links TRBV10-3 with TRBJ2-3; weak D call: TRBD2 (6 bases). CDR1 and CDR2 (germline): ENHRY, SYGVKD. Deletions cut 10 bases from V and 0 bases from J, with 11 bases between. CDR3 size: 13 residues. CDR3 nucleotide sequence: TGTGCCACCTTAGCGGTGAGCACAGATACGCAGTATTTT. This codes for CATLAVSTDTQYF.

This clonotype was seen repeatedly, ten times or more. This chain links TRBV4-1 with TRBJ2-3, with 7 nucleotides matching TRBD1. The length of the CDR3 is 15 residues. Germline trimming cut 5 bases from V and 6 bases from J; bases unmatched to any gene: 11. Germline-derived CDR1 and CDR2 are MGHRA and YSYEKL. In nucleotides, the CDR3 is TGCGCCAGCAGCACCCGGGACAGATTGGTGGATACGCAGTATTTT. Its translation is CASSTRDRLVDTQYF.

This clonotype was detected ten times or more. The chain couples TRBV6-1 to TRBJ1-1; no clear D. V lost 3 bases and J 2 bases, leaving 10 bases between the germline ends. The CDR3 loop spans 14 amino acids. Per the germline V gene, CDR1 is MNHNS and CDR2 is SASEGT. The CDR3: CASSDFPLNTEAFF. The CDR3 DNA reads TGTGCCAGCAGTGATTTTCCTTTAAACACTGAAGCTTTCTTT.

In this sample, this clonotype turned up many times. This chain uses TRBV28 with TRBJ2-1, with TRBD1 matching over 10 bases. The trim removed 6 bases at V and 6 bases at J, leaving 5 bases unmatched. CDR1 is MDHEN, CDR2 SYDVKM, per germline. The CDR3 consists of 14 residues. The DNA for the CDR3 is TGTGCCAGCAGACCGCGACAGGGGGCCAATGAGCAGTTCTTC. This codes for CASRPRQGANEQFF.

The chain joins TRBV20-1 to TRBJ2-3; D unclear. CDR1 and CDR2 from the germline V gene are DFQATT and SNEGSKA (reference sequence). V was clipped by 3 bases and J by 2 bases, with 9 bases between them. The CDR3 consists of 13 residues. CDR3 amino acids: CSARDGYTDTQYF. The DNA for the CDR3 is TGCAGTGCTAGGGACGGATACACAGATACGCAGTATTTT.

Many counts were recorded for this clonotype. The V gene is TRBV29-1, the J gene TRBJ2-1; no clear D gene. This CDR3 region has 11 residues. The V gene lost 7 bases and the J gene lost 7 bases, with 11 bases spanning the gap. Germline lookup yields CDR1 SQVTM and CDR2 ANQGSEA. The CDR3 spells CSGDRVNEQFF. CDR3 nucleotides: TGCAGCGGGGATAGGGTTAATGAGCAGTTCTTC.

This chain links TRBV5-1 with TRBJ2-7; TRBD1 is a possible D gene (6 bases). The V end was cut by 9 bases, the J end by 2 bases, with 9 bases between. Looked up from germline, CDR1 is SGHRS and CDR2 is YFSETQ. This CDR3 is built from 11 residues. In DNA, the CDR3 is TGCGCCAACAGGGAAGCCTACGAGCAGTACTTC. This encodes CANREAYEQYF. Together with reference TRBV5-1 and TRBJ2-7, the CDR3 gives the full variable domain: KAGVTQTPRYLIKTRGQQVTLSCSPISGHRSVSWYQQTPGQGLQFLFEYFSETQRNKGNFPGRFSGRQFSNSRSEMNVSTLELGDSALYLCANREAYEQYFGPGTRLTVT.

This chain links TRBV20-1 with TRBJ2-2, with D possibly TRBD2 on 5 matching bases. V was cut by 3 bases and J by 5 bases, with 13 bases left in between. The CDR3 totals 14 residues. The V gene's germline CDR1 is DFQATT and CDR2 SNEGSKA (reference sequence). The CDR3 coding sequence is TGCAGTGCTAGTGTTCGGGAACGGACCGGGGAGCTGTTTTTT. This encodes CSASVRERTGELFF.

This clonotype appeared many times. V usage is TRBV15 and J usage is TRBJ2-5, with D perhaps matching TRBD2 (6 bases). Trimming stripped 8 bases from V and 2 bases from J, with 9 bases between. CDR3 size: 12 residues. In germline, CDR1 is LNHNV, CDR2 YYDKDF (reference sequence). CDR3 in amino acids: CATDSGQETQYF. The CDR3 DNA follows: TGTGCCACCGATAGCGGTCAAGAGACCCAGTACTTC. The entire variable domain, with the rest obtained from reference TRBV15 and TRBJ2-5, is as follows: DAMVIQNPRYQVTQFGKPVTLSCSQTLNHNVMYWYQQKSSQAPKLLFHYYDKDFNNEADTPDNFQSRRPNTSFCFLDIRSPGLGDTAMYLCATDSGQETQYFGPGTRLLVL.

This clonotype was detected many times. CDR3 DNA: TGTGCCAGCAGCCGAACCGGAATAAATTCACCCCTCCACTTT. Protein sequence: CASSRTGINSPLHF. The chain links TRBV7-3 to TRBJ1-6; no clear D gene. CDR1 and CDR2 (germline): SGHTA, FQGTGA. Deletions cut 5 bases from V and 7 bases from J, with 12 bases between. The CDR3 loop spans 14 amino acids. The full variable domain, in which reference TRBV7-3 and TRBJ1-6 provide the parts outside the CDR3, is GAGVSQTPSNKVTEKGKYVELRCDPISGHTALYWYRQSLGQGPEFLIYFQGTGAADDSGLPNDRFFAVRPEGSVSTLKIQRTERGDSAVYLCASSRTGINSPLHFGNGTRLTVT.

This clonotype was seen only a few times. The chain combines TRBV3-1 with TRBJ1-1; the match to TRBD1 covers 8 bases. Germline CDR1 and CDR2: LGHDT and YNNKEL (reference sequence). The CDR3 spans 14 residues. The trim removed 2 bases at V and 3 bases at J, leaving 2 bases unmatched. CDR3 protein: CASSQNRGDTEAFF. CDR3 in DNA: TGTGCCAGCAGCCAAAACAGGGGGGACACTGAAGCTTTCTTT. The variable domain in full, completed from reference TRBV3-1 and TRBJ1-1, reads DTAVSQTPKYLVTQMGNDKSIKCEQNLGHDTMYWYKQDSKKFLKIMFSYNNKELIINETVPNRFSPKSPDKAHLNLHINSLELGDSAVYFCASSQNRGDTEAFFGQGTRLTVV.

This clonotype occurred a few times. The chain recombines TRBV20-1 with TRBJ2-1, with D perhaps given as TRBD1 or TRBD2 (7 bases each). Trimming cost V 5 bases and J 2 bases, with 16 bases left between them. Looked up from germline, CDR1 is DFQATT and CDR2 is SNEGSKA (reference sequence). The CDR3 has 15 amino acids. Written as DNA, the CDR3 is TGCAGTGCTGGCAGGGGGAGGGGGGCCTACAATGAGCAGTTCTTC. Its protein is CSAGRGRGAYNEQFF.